Below are 21 T cell receptor beta chains sequenced from a single sample in a study of T-cell reconstitution after alpha-beta-depleted transplantation in children. The authors prepared the TCRbeta library with unique molecular identifiers. TCRdb reprocessed the PCR reads with MiXCR, giving one entry per CDR3 protein. Among about 980,000 distinct CDR3 sequences listed, under 30% were seen once. Specimen: PBMCs, mostly from graft donor cells, collected 360 days after TCRalphabeta/CD19-depleted stem cell transplant. The receptors come from a boy in the first two years of life who had a stem cell transplant for SCID, so the T cells may come from the graft donor.

The chain has TRBV20-1 and TRBJ2-2; D unresolved. Germline V gives CDR1 DFQATT, CDR2 SNEGSKA (reference sequence). Trimming removed 5 bases at V and 3 bases at J, with 10 bases between. This CDR3 has 13 residues. The CDR3 loop reads CSASVGYTGELFF. CDR3 in DNA: TGCAGTGCTTCCGTGGGCTACACCGGGGAGCTGTTTTTT.

The rearrangement uses TRBV5-1 and TRBJ1-1; 8 bases are a match to TRBD1. This CDR3 has 13 amino acids. V lost 0 bases, J lost 7 bases, and 2 bases stayed unmatched. CDR1 and CDR2 from the germline V gene are SGHRS and YFSETQ. The CDR3 DNA reads TGCGCCAGCAGCTTGGCCAGGGGGCTTGAAGCTTTCTTT. Its translation: CASSLARGLEAFF.

This chain uses TRBV7-2 with TRBJ2-5; no clear D. The CDR3 extends over 14 amino acids. Trimming took off 7 bases at V and 5 bases at J, with 17 bases between the two ends. In germline, CDR1 is SGHTA, CDR2 FQGNSA. The CDR3 DNA sequence: TGTGCCAGCACCTCCCTAACCGGGTGGGAGACCCAGTACTTC. Translated: CASTSLTGWETQYF.

The chain links TRBV7-3 to TRBJ2-7, with D perhaps assigned TRBD1 or TRBD2 (5 bases each). The V gene lost 5 bases and the J gene lost 2 bases, with 13 bases spanning the gap. CDR1 is SGHTA, CDR2 FQGTGA, per germline. The CDR3 has 14 amino acids. CDR3 nucleotides: TGTGCCAGCAGCCGGTATGGGGACCCCTACGAGCAGTACTTC. This sequence encodes CASSRYGDPYEQYF. The complete variable domain, with remaining parts taken from reference TRBV7-3 and TRBJ2-7, reads GAGVSQTPSNKVTEKGKYVELRCDPISGHTALYWYRQSLGQGPEFLIYFQGTGAADDSGLPNDRFFAVRPEGSVSTLKIQRTERGDSAVYLCASSRYGDPYEQYFGPGTRLTVT.

This clonotype was observed a few times. The chain uses TRBV6-5 and TRBJ1-6, with D possibly matching TRBD1 (5 bases). V lost 0 bases and J 10 bases, leaving 10 bases between the germline ends. The CDR3 extends over 14 amino acids. Looked up from germline, CDR1 is MNHEY and CDR2 is SVGAGI. The CDR3 region is CASSYSYRGSPLHF. Here the CDR3 DNA reads TGTGCCAGCAGTTACTCGTATCGGGGCTCACCCCTCCACTTT.

This clonotype was detected a few times. The rearrangement joins TRBV7-9 to TRBJ2-1; 8 bases fit TRBD2. The V gene end was trimmed by 3 bases and the J gene end by 6 bases; junction bases not matched to a gene: 13. CDR1 and CDR2 (germline): SEHNR, FQNEAQ (reference sequence). The CDR3 is 17 residues long. CDR3 coding DNA: TGTGCCAGCAGCTTCAGCCGCGGGGGGCCCAAGCCCAATGAGCAGTTCTTC. This encodes CASSFSRGGPKPNEQFF.

This clonotype came up a few times. The genes are TRBV5-4 and TRBJ2-1; D gene ambiguous. Germline CDR1 SGHNT, CDR2 YYREEE (reference sequence). The CDR3 is 13 amino acids. Trimming took 2 bases from V and 9 from J, leaving 12 bases between them. CDR3 region: CASSFVEVAEQFF. The CDR3 DNA reads as TGTGCCAGCAGCTTTGTAGAGGTCGCTGAGCAGTTCTTC.

Only a few counts were recorded for this clonotype. The V and J genes are TRBV7-3 and TRBJ1-1; 7 nucleotides line up with TRBD1. The V gene end was trimmed by 2 bases and the J gene end by 0 bases; junction bases not matched to a gene: 9. This CDR3 region has 17 residues. Per germline, CDR1 SGHTA and CDR2 FQGTGA. CDR3 DNA sequence: TGTGCCAGCAGCTTATCCCCGGCAGGGGGATTGAACACTGAAGCTTTCTTT. Its protein product is CASSLSPAGGLNTEAFF.

The V and J genes are TRBV20-1 and TRBJ2-4; D remains unclear. Trimming cost V 5 bases and J 5 bases, with 16 bases left between them. This CDR3 contains 14 residues. The germline V gene has CDR1 DFQATT and CDR2 SNEGSKA (reference sequence). The CDR3, as DNA: TGCAGTGCTCCAGTCCTAGGCCGGCAAAACATTCAGTACTTC. It encodes CSAPVLGRQNIQYF.

The J gene is TRBJ1-1, the V gene TRBV12-3 or TRBV12-4; a weak D match, TRBD1 (5 bases). The CDR3 is 15 residues long. Trimming took 4 bases from V and 5 from J, leaving 17 bases between them. The CDR3 bases are TGTGCCAGCAGTTCGACGGACATGCCGGGGACTGAAGCTTTCTTT. Translation gives CASSSTDMPGTEAFF.

This chain links TRBV5-5 with TRBJ2-1; TRBD1 matches at 7 bases. With V trimmed by 0 bases and J by 4 bases, 4 bases remained unmatched. The germline CDR1 and CDR2 sequences are SGHKS and YYEKEE (reference sequence). This CDR3 is 15 amino acids long. CDR3 DNA: TGTGCCAGCAGCTTGGGGGACAGTGCTTACAATGAGCAGTTCTTC. Protein sequence: CASSLGDSAYNEQFF.

This clonotype turned up a few times. The rearrangement uses TRBV14 and TRBJ1-1; D is ambiguous. Per the germline V gene, CDR1 is SGHDN and CDR2 is FVKESK. This CDR3 region has 14 residues. V was cut by 1 base and J by 5 bases, with 11 bases left in between. In DNA form, the CDR3 reads TGTGCCAGCAGCCAAGTTCCTACCCTGACTGAAGCTTTCTTT. Protein sequence: CASSQVPTLTEAFF.

The chain recombines TRBV12-3 or TRBV12-4 with TRBJ1-2, with D possibly being TRBD1 (5 bases). This CDR3 is 13 amino acids long. With 8 bases removed from V and 5 bases from J, the gap between germline ends came to 15 bases. CDR3 nucleotides: TGTGCCAGCCGTGATGACAGTTCTTATGGCTACACCTTC. Translation gives CASRDDSSYGYTF.

The J gene is TRBJ2-7, the V gene TRBV20-1; D is possibly TRBD2 (6 bases). Per germline, CDR1 DFQATT and CDR2 SNEGSKA (reference sequence). With 3 bases removed from V and 7 bases from J, the gap between germline ends came to 28 bases. The CDR3 contains 17 residues. The CDR3 region is CSARRGSRPSPAGEQYF. CDR3 coding DNA: TGCAGTGCTAGGCGAGGGTCCCGGCCTTCCCCCGCGGGAGAGCAGTACTTC.

This clonotype was seen a handful of times. This chain connects TRBV5-1 to TRBJ1-3; perhaps TRBD1 as D (5 bases). Deletions cut 7 bases from V and 0 bases from J, with 8 bases between. The CDR3 spans 13 residues. Germline lookup yields CDR1 SGHRS and CDR2 YFSETQ. This CDR3 reads CASRDGSGNTIYF. The CDR3 DNA reads as TGCGCCAGCCGGGACGGCTCTGGAAACACCATATATTTT.

The J gene is TRBJ2-5, the V gene TRBV7-2, with a possible D match to TRBD1 (7 bases). V lost 3 bases and J 4 bases, leaving 12 bases between the germline ends. The CDR3 contains 14 residues. The germline gives CDR1 SGHTA, CDR2 FQGNSA. CDR3 sequence: CASSFQGGVETQYF. Here the CDR3 DNA reads TGTGCCAGCAGCTTCCAGGGGGGAGTAGAGACCCAGTACTTC. Complete variable domain (other parts from reference TRBV7-2 and TRBJ2-5): GAGVSQSPSNKVTEKGKDVELRCDPISGHTALYWYRQSLGQGLEFLIYFQGNSAPDKSGLPSDRFSAERTGGSVSTLTIQRTQQEDSAVYLCASSFQGGVETQYFGPGTRLLVL.

In DNA, the CDR3 is TGCAGTGCTAGATCCGTCCGGGACAGCCAAGAGACCCAGTACTTC. It specifies CSARSVRDSQETQYF. The chain couples TRBV20-1 to TRBJ2-5; 7 bases fit TRBD1. V shed 2 bases, J shed 1 base, and the junction held 7 bases outside the gene matches. The CDR3 is made up of 15 amino acids. The germline V gene encodes CDR1 DFQATT and CDR2 SNEGSKA (reference sequence).

CDR3 bases: TGCGCCAGCAGCTTGCACCGAGATGAGCAGTTCTTC. As protein: CASSLHRDEQFF. The rearrangement uses TRBV5-1 and TRBJ2-1, with D unresolved. V gave up 1 base and J gave up 8 bases, with 7 bases separating them. This CDR3 has 12 residues. CDR1 and CDR2 from the germline V gene are SGHRS and YFSETQ.

The rearrangement joins TRBV7-8 to TRBJ1-5, with D perhaps TRBD1 (6 bases). V was clipped by 1 base and J by 5 bases, with 9 bases between them. The CDR3 length is 14 residues. Germline loops: CDR1 SGHVS, CDR2 FQNEAQ. The CDR3 sequence: CASSLEAGDQPQHF. The CDR3 DNA sequence: TGTGCCAGCAGCTTAGAAGCAGGGGATCAGCCCCAGCATTTT.

The chain has TRBV4-1 and TRBJ1-2; D is undetermined. Germline-derived CDR1 and CDR2 are MGHRA and YSYEKL. Trimming took 6 bases from V and 0 from J, leaving 20 bases between them. The CDR3 sequence is 17 residues long. CDR3 amino acids: CASRLSGGRDTNYGYTF. The CDR3 DNA sequence: TGCGCCAGCAGGCTGTCGGGAGGGCGAGATACTAACTATGGCTACACCTTC.

The chain has TRBV12-3 or TRBV12-4 and TRBJ2-3; 11 bases line up with TRBD2. The CDR3 totals 20 residues. Trimming took 5 bases from V and 1 from J; bases not matched to a gene: 17. CDR3 DNA: TGTGCCAGCAGTCTCCCCCGGCTAGCGGGGGGTACCTCTGGCACAGATACGCAGTATTTT. Protein sequence: CASSLPRLAGGTSGTDTQYF.